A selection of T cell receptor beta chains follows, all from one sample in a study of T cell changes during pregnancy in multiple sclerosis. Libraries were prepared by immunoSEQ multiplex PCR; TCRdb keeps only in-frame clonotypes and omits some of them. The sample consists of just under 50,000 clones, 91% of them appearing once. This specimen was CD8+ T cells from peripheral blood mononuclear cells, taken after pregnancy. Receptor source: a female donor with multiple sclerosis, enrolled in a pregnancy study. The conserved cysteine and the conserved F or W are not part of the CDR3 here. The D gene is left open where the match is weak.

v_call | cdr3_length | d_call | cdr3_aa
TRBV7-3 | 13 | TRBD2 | ASSFGTSGGETQY
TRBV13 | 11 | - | ASSPEAGGEAF
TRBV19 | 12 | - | ASSPTGTGNTIY
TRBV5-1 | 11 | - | ASSLGQGTEQY
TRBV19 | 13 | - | ASRGSHYSNQPQH
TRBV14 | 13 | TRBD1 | ASSRAGTGLYEQY
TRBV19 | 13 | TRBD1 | ASSMGEGATEKLF
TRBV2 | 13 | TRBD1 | ASTTRDRGKGGYT
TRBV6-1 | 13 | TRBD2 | ASSRAGGSYNEQF
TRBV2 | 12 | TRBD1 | ASSAQGSLQEQY
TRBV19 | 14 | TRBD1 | ASSLGQGTFFTEAF
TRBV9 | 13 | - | ASSGHQGSPYEQY
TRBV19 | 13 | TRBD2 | ASSLPVGAGDEQY
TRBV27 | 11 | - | ASSPLWPGVAF
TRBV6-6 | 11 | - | ASRPMERDGYT
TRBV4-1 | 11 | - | ASSQEGGTEAF
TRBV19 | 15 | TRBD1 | ASSGLDRDPHTGELF
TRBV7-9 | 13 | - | ASSFFTAGFETQY
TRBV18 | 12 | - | ASSPTRFVREQF
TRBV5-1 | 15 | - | ASSLVGLAGRRRGYT
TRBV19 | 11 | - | ASSESVYNEQF
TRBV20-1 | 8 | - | SASGETQY
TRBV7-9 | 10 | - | ASSLMGLDLF
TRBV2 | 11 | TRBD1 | ASSDSTGGEQF
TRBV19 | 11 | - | ASSIGVGTEAF
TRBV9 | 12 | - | ASSDPSGGNEQF
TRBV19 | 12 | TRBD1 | ASSMGQLNSPLH
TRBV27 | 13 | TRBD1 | ASRASQGVTYEQY
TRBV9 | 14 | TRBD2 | ASSGPSGGIYNEQF
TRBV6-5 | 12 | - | ASSYPGGFGEAF
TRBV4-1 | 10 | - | ASSQITDTQY
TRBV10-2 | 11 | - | ASSGRENTEAF
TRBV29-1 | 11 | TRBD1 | SAMTGVQETQY
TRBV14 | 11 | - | ASSVPYTGELF
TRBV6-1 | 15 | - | ASSGGSAGASNTEAF
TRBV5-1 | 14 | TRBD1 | ASSLDGTDSNQPQH
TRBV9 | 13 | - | ASSVWDTSYNEQF
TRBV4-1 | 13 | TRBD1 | ASSLGTEGPYGYT
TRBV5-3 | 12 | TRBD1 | ARSKADRGYGYT
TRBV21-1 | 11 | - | ASSKAKGETQY
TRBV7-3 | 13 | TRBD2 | ASSGSGGEYNEQF
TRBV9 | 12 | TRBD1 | ASSDDRGIDEQF
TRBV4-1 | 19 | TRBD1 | ASSQERRTGQGARGPGELF